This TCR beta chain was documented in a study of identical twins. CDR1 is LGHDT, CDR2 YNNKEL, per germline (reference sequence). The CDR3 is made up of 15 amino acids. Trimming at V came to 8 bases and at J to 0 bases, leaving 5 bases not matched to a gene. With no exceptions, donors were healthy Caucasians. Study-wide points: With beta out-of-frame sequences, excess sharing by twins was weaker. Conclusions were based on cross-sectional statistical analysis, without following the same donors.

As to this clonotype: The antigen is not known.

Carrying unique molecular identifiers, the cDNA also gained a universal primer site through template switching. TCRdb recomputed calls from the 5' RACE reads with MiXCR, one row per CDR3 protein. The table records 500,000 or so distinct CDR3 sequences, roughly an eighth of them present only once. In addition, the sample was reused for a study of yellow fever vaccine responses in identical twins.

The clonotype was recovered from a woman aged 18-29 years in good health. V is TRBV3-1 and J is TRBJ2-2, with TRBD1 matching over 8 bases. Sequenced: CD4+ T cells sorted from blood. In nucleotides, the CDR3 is TGTGCCAGCGCCCAGGGGGCGCCGAACACCGGGGAGCTGTTTTTT. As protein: CASAQGAPNTGELFF.